The entry below describes one T cell receptor beta chain. This clonotype was detected many times. Its antigen remains unidentified. The junction departs from germline at one end; a sequencing error may be responsible. These data originate in a study of T cell repertoires in cytomegalovirus infection (dated by TCRdb to about 2019). For context, the study as a whole: Donor HLA type was relevant to the analysis, because carriage of CMV infection together with the matching HLA type was indicated by public TCR beta signatures.

The sequencing machine was an Illumina HiSeq 1500. TCRdb trimmed public reads at Q25 via fastp, called clones via MiXCR and kept in-frame beta chains. Duplicate CDR3 protein sequences are folded into a single record with the most common DNA and genes. For this sample the table gives fewer than 700,000 distinct CDR3 sequences, of which approximately 25% were detected only once. The ten largest clones represent around 8% of the sample. Overall study outcomes, separate from this receptor: The ex vivo response was dominated by HLA-C-restricted CMV-specific TCR beta clonotypes, which also provided the single most frequent clonotype in two of eight donors. Cumulative frequency of public TCR beta family members discriminated carriers of CMV infection plus the relevant HLA type in this cohort and an independent roughly 330-donor cohort.

The CDR3 contains 16 residues, cysteine and phenylalanine counted. Only the CDR3 portion is preserved as DNA: 48 bases, with reading frame beginning at the first base. From the germline V gene (reference sequence), CDR1 is SSHAT and CDR2 is FNYEAQ. The receptor was isolated from a human donor in good health (CMV status not recorded). Some clones in this sample may be carry-over from other donors' samples. Sequencing was performed on CD8+ T cells from PBMCs. The chain employs TRBV7-7 and TRBJ2-1, with 9 bases matching TRBD1. The bases read TGTGCTAGCAGCCTACGAACAGGGGGCAGGTACAATGAGCAGTTCTTC. It specifies CASSLRTGGRYNEQFF. The entire variable domain, with the stretches around the CDR3 drawn from the reference TRBV7-7 and TRBJ2-1 proteins, is GAGVSQSPRYKVTKRGQDVTLRCDPISSHATLYWYQQALGQGPEFLTYFNYEAQPDKSGLPSDRFSAERPEGSISTLTIQRTEQRDSAMYRCASSLRTGGRYNEQFFGPGTRLTVL.